This entry features one T cell receptor (beta chain) sequence. Its matching antigen is unknown. This entry is derived from a study of cytomegalovirus exposure and HLA in healthy donors. Whole-study results and caveats: Indistinguishable V segments such as TRBV6-2 and TRBV6-3 were excluded. An Asian-associated ancestry cluster reportedly showed fewer N-insertions than the approximately 690-donor mean in a later analysis.

The CDR3 is made up of 15 amino acids. Germline-derived CDR1 and CDR2 are MGHRA and YSYEKL. V was shortened by 3 bases and J by 4 bases, with 16 bases between the two germline ends. The PCR had 60 Vbeta and 13 Jbeta primers. This table comes from immunoSEQ multiplex PCR, and its TCRdb copy is limited to in-frame clones, with some not included. The sample holds about 170,000 clones; 75% to 90% are singletons and the top ten take about 2.3%. This TCR derives from a male donor in good health and CMV-seronegative. Sequenced: PBMCs. The rearrangement uses TRBV4-1 and TRBJ2-7; possible D gene TRBD2, 5 bases. The CDR3 loop is CASSQGRGESYEQYF. The DNA for the CDR3 is TGCGCCAGCAGCCAGGGTCGGGGAGAGAGTTACGAGCAGTACTTC.